This T cell receptor beta chain emerged from a study of long-term antiretroviral therapy in people with HIV. Running of the v3.0 immunoSEQ assay took place at survey level. Profiling relied on immunoSEQ multiplex PCR, and the TCRdb table lists in-frame clones only, not all of them. The sample contains fewer than 35,000 clones, approximately 83% of which appear only once. Trimming stripped 5 bases from V and 1 base from J, with 12 bases between. The germline V gene encodes CDR1 SEHNR and CDR2 FQNEAQ (reference sequence). This CDR3 contains 14 residues. No fewer than two post-ART and no fewer than one pre-ART PBMC samples existed for each donor. Amounts of roughly 0.95-11 million cryopreserved PBMC were held in the samples before DNA extraction.

The TCR sequence derives from a man between 18 and 29 years old with HIV. The chain has TRBV7-9 and TRBJ2-7, with a possible D match to TRBD1 (7 bases). Sequencing was performed on unsorted PBMCs, taken 0.4 years before starting antiretroviral therapy. DNA of the CDR3: TGTGCCAGCAGCCTATCAGGGGGGTCCTACGAGCAGTACTTC. Its protein is CASSLSGGSYEQYF.